The present TCR beta chain was sequenced within a study of blood T cell repertoires in COVID-19. As for the study in general: Sample material is recorded as cDNA or gDNA derived from T cells, B-cell-depleted T cells, or PBMCs.

The CDR3 length is 13 residues. The germline V and J ends were trimmed by 5 bases and 9 bases, with 16 bases remaining between them. Per the germline V gene, CDR1 is SGHAT and CDR2 is FQDESV (reference sequence). In the authors' workflow: Reference gene primer amplification yielded estimated nucleated cell counts. Libraries were prepared by immunoSEQ multiplex PCR; TCRdb keeps only in-frame clonotypes and omits some of them. V, J and clone size are those of that table, while D and trimming were read from the DNA. In the table there are around 450,000 clones, nearly 90% of which are singletons. Donors were grouped by their self-reported clinical history.

The chain recombines TRBV11-1 with TRBJ1-1; D is unclear. The TCR originated in a woman between 18 and 29 years old with acute COVID-19. Sequenced sample: PBMCs or T cells enriched from blood (not recorded which). CDR3 amino acids: CASSTRNTEKAFF. For the CDR3, the DNA is TGTGCCAGCAGCACGAGAAATACAGAAAAAGCTTTCTTT. Supplemented by reference TRBV11-1 and TRBJ1-1, the full variable domain reads EAEVAQSPRYKITEKSQAVAFWCDPISGHATLYWYRQILGQGPELLVQFQDESVVDDSQLPKDRFSAERLKGVDSTLKIQPAELGDSAMYLCASSTRNTEKAFFGQGTRLTVV.